Listed here are 28 T cell receptor beta chains from one sample, sequenced in a study of siplizumab effects on memory and regulatory T cells. Cells of the mixed lymphocyte reaction were cocultured at 37 degrees C for around six days. Their antigen targets remain unknown. Repertoires were generated with immunoSEQ multiplex PCR, while TCRdb's copy carries only in-frame clones and drops some. The table includes about 19,000 clones, 44% detected once. The sequenced sample consisted of CFSE-low (dividing) CD4+ T cells sorted from an allogeneic mixed lymphocyte reaction. The receptors here all came from a human donor in good health; the cells came from an allogeneic mixed lymphocyte reaction. Some clones in this sample may be carry-over from other donors' samples.

This clone was seen a few times. This sequence joins TRBV25-1 and TRBJ2-5; possible D gene TRBD1, 5 bases. The CDR3 loop spans 15 amino acids. Trimming removed 4 bases at V and 4 bases at J, with 16 bases between. CDR1 MGHDK and CDR2 SYGVNS come from the germline V gene. Here the CDR3 DNA reads TGTGCCAGCAGTGCCTGGGTGGACAAGGGAGAGACCCAGTACTTC. Protein sequence: CASSAWVDKGETQYF. The full variable domain, with the rest looked up from reference TRBV25-1 and TRBJ2-5, is EADIYQTPRYLVIGTGKKITLECSQTMGHDKMYWYQQDPGMELHLIHYSYGVNSTEKGDLSSESTVSRIRTEHFPLTLESARPSHTSQYLCASSAWVDKGETQYFGPGTRLLVL.

This clone was counted only a few times. The chain links TRBV6-5 to TRBJ1-2; 8 bases map to TRBD1. V was pared by 6 bases and J by 5 bases, with 11 bases of the junction left unmatched. The germline V gene has CDR1 MNHEY and CDR2 SVGAGI. The CDR3 is made up of 15 amino acids. CDR3 protein: CASRDPGQVLYGYTF. The DNA for the CDR3 is TGTGCCAGCAGAGATCCGGGACAGGTTCTTTATGGCTACACCTTC.

J is TRBJ1-2 and V is TRBV19; D perhaps matches TRBD1 (5 bases). Germline CDR1 LNHDA, CDR2 SQIVND (reference sequence). CDR3 size: 13 residues. Trimming left V 9 bases short and J 5 bases short, with 16 bases between. CDR3 sequence: CASQGQGLYGYTF. The CDR3 nucleotides read TGTGCCAGCCAGGGTCAGGGCTTGTATGGCTACACCTTC.

The chain links TRBV6-5 to TRBJ1-5; D is ambiguous. The germline V gene encodes CDR1 MNHEY and CDR2 SVGAGI. The V end lost 5 bases, the J end lost 7 bases, and 9 bases lay between the germline ends. This CDR3 has 12 amino acids. In nucleotides, the CDR3 is TGTGCCAGCAGTCCGCCGAGCCAGCCCCAGCATTTT. It codes for CASSPPSQPQHF.

The chain recombines TRBV6-6 with TRBJ1-1; 9 bases agree with TRBD1. V trimming: 7 bases; J trimming: 4 bases; junction bases outside the gene matches: 10. CDR3 length: 15 residues. The germline V gene has CDR1 MNHNY and CDR2 SVGAGI (reference sequence). The DNA of the CDR3 is TGTGCCAGCAATTGGGACAGGGACCTGGGCACTGAAGCTTTCTTT. Residues: CASNWDRDLGTEAFF.

The genes are TRBV7-2 and TRBJ2-7, with 9 nucleotides matching TRBD1. Trimming cost V 4 bases and J 3 bases; bases outside gene matches: 10. This CDR3 spans 16 amino acids. Germline CDR1 SGHTA, CDR2 FQGNSA. In DNA form, the CDR3 reads TGTGCCAGCAGCTCGCGAGGGACAGGGCCTAGCTACGAGCAGTACTTC. Encoded protein: CASSSRGTGPSYEQYF.

CDR3 bases: TGTGCCAGCAGCCAAGACCGGACAGGGTATGGCTACACCTTC. It translates to CASSQDRTGYGYTF. The chain uses TRBV4-2 and TRBJ1-2; 8 bases map to TRBD1. Trimming at V came to 0 bases and at J to 5 bases, leaving 2 bases not matched to a gene. The CDR3 extends over 14 amino acids. CDR1 is LGHNA, CDR2 YNFKEQ, per germline.

This clone has only a few counts. The CDR3 sequence: CASSSDRISYEQYF. The CDR3 DNA follows: TGTGCCAGCAGCTCGGACAGGATCTCCTACGAGCAGTACTTC. This chain links TRBV7-2 with TRBJ2-7, with 7 positions matching TRBD1. The CDR3 runs 14 residues. V dropped 4 bases and J dropped 0; count of bases not matched to a gene: 3. Per germline, CDR1 SGHTA and CDR2 FQGNSA. Drawing the rest from reference TRBV7-2 and TRBJ2-7, the complete variable domain is GAGVSQSPSNKVTEKGKDVELRCDPISGHTALYWYRQSLGQGLEFLIYFQGNSAPDKSGLPSDRFSAERTGGSVSTLTIQRTQQEDSAVYLCASSSDRISYEQYFGPGTRLTVT.

The chain has TRBV6-5 and TRBJ2-7, with D perhaps matching TRBD2 (7 bases). Per germline, CDR1 MNHEY and CDR2 SVGAGI. This CDR3 has 15 residues. V lost 5 bases to trimming and J lost 0 bases, with 14 bases between them. CDR3 protein: CASSGLADSSYEQYF. The CDR3 DNA reads as TGTGCCAGCAGTGGGCTAGCGGACAGCTCCTACGAGCAGTACTTC.

This clone was counted ten times or more. This chain joins TRBV5-1 and TRBJ1-2, with a tentative D call TRBD1 (6 bases). The CDR3 consists of 15 residues. Between the trimmed V and J ends, which lost 3 bases and 2 bases, there was a span of 14 bases. CDR1 and CDR2 from the germline V gene are SGHRS and YFSETQ. Here the CDR3 DNA reads TGCGCCAGCAGCTCTGGACAGTGGGGGAACTATGGCTACACCTTC. Encoded protein: CASSSGQWGNYGYTF.

This clone is a singleton in its sample. V gene TRBV18 combines with J gene TRBJ1-3, with D unresolved. Germline-derived CDR1 and CDR2 are KGHSH and LQKENI. The CDR3 runs to 15 residues. Trimming removed 1 base at V and 6 bases at J, with 13 bases between. The CDR3 DNA follows: TGTGCCAGCTCACCACGAGTACTCATGGAAAACACCATATATTTT. Residues: CASSPRVLMENTIYF.

Sample share makes this clone medium-sized (0.01 to 0.1%). The rearrangement joins TRBV19 to TRBJ1-1; 11 bases match TRBD1. Germline loops: CDR1 LNHDA, CDR2 SQIVND (reference sequence). The CDR3 is 15 residues long. With V trimmed by 7 bases and J by 3 bases, 7 bases remained unmatched. DNA for the CDR3: TGTGCCAGTACCGACCGGACAGGGGGCTACACTGAAGCTTTCTTT. Translated, it gives CASTDRTGGYTEAFF.

V usage is TRBV11-1 and J usage is TRBJ1-2; D gene ambiguous. Trimming stripped 8 bases from V and 7 bases from J, with 14 bases between. This CDR3 is built from 12 residues. CDR1 and CDR2 from the germline V gene are SGHAT and FQDESV (reference sequence). The CDR3 here is CASGLGTSGYTF. CDR3 bases: TGTGCCAGCGGGCTAGGAACCTCTGGCTACACCTTC.

The CDR3 DNA is TGTGCCAGCTCACCGTTCGGGACAGGAGACTATGGCTACACCTTC. Protein: CASSPFGTGDYGYTF. This chain connects TRBV18 to TRBJ1-2; TRBD1 matches at 8 bases. Trimming took 3 bases from V and 3 from J; bases not matched to a gene: 6. The CDR3 has 15 residues. Germline assignment: CDR1 KGHSH and CDR2 LQKENI.

This clone has just a few counts. Written as DNA, the CDR3 is TGTGCCAGCAGTTTATATATAGGATCCTCCTACGAGCAGTACTTC. Translated, it gives CASSLYIGSSYEQYF. This rearrangement joins TRBV27 to TRBJ2-7; D call uncertain. Germline V gene lookup returns CDR1 MNHEY and CDR2 SMNVEV (reference sequence). The V end was cut by 1 base, the J end by 0 bases, with 10 bases between. The CDR3 length is 15 residues.

This clone was seen a single time. This sequence joins TRBV6-5 and TRBJ2-7; D gene unclear. Trimming took 0 bases from V and 2 from J, leaving 8 bases between them. The CDR3 covers 14 residues. CDR1 and CDR2 from the germline V gene are MNHEY and SVGAGI. The CDR3 nucleotides are TGTGCCAGCAGTTACTCCCGGGTAACCTACGAGCAGTACTTC. Protein sequence: CASSYSRVTYEQYF.

In its sample, this clone was seen a few times. The chain couples TRBV6-5 to TRBJ2-7; 9 bases map to TRBD1. This CDR3 spans 15 amino acids. The V and J ends lost 0 bases and 3 bases, in that order; junction bases with no gene match: 3. The germline V gene encodes CDR1 MNHEY and CDR2 SVGAGI. The CDR3 nucleotides are TGTGCCAGCAGTTACTCCACAGGGGGCAACTACGAGCAGTACTTC. It translates to CASSYSTGGNYEQYF.

The chain recombines TRBV6-5 with TRBJ1-2; D might be TRBD1 (6 bases). V lost 2 bases and J lost 8, with 9 bases in between. The germline gives CDR1 MNHEY, CDR2 SVGAGI. This CDR3 is built from 12 residues. The CDR3 spells CASSYGGLGYTF. The CDR3 coding sequence is TGTGCCAGCAGTTACGGGGGGCTAGGCTACACCTTC.

The V call is TRBV18, the J call TRBJ1-3; D call uncertain. The V gene lost 6 bases and the J gene lost 1 base, with 10 bases spanning the gap. Per germline, CDR1 KGHSH and CDR2 LQKENI. This CDR3 contains 14 residues. The chain's CDR3 is CASSEGISGNTIYF. Here the CDR3 DNA reads TGTGCCAGCTCGGAGGGTATTTCTGGAAACACCATATATTTT.

V is TRBV10-3 and J is TRBJ1-1, with TRBD1 matching 7 bases. The CDR3 sequence is 15 residues long. Germline-derived CDR1 and CDR2 are ENHRY and SYGVKD. V lost 4 bases, J lost 4 bases, and 9 bases stayed unmatched. The CDR3 nucleotides read TGTGCCATCAGTGGTAGGGGGCAGGGGATCACTGAAGCTTTCTTT. Amino acid sequence: CAISGRGQGITEAFF.

The rearrangement joins TRBV6-1 to TRBJ1-1; possibly TRBD1 for D (5 bases). V lost 6 bases to trimming and J lost 4 bases, with 18 bases between them. The CDR3 runs 15 residues. Germline CDR1 MNHNS, CDR2 SASEGT. DNA of the CDR3: TGTGCCAGCAGATCCCCAGGGTCCGGGGGCACTGAAGCTTTCTTT. It specifies CASRSPGSGGTEAFF.

The V and J genes are TRBV10-3 and TRBJ2-2; TRBD2 aligns across 8 bases. CDR3 size: 14 residues. Germline V gene sequence: CDR1 ENHRY, CDR2 SYGVKD. The trim removed 10 bases at V and 5 bases at J, leaving 9 bases unmatched. CDR3 coding DNA: TGTGCCACCCGGGCGGGAGGAACTACCGGGGAGCTGTTTTTT. Amino acids: CATRAGGTTGELFF.

V and J are TRBV5-4 and TRBJ2-2; D assignment may be TRBD1 or TRBD2 (6 bases each). Germline values: CDR1 SGHNT, CDR2 YYREEE (reference sequence). Trimming cost V 4 bases and J 8 bases, with 15 bases left between them. CDR3 size: 14 residues. CDR3 region: CASSPSGGRGELFF. The DNA for the CDR3 is TGTGCCAGCAGCCCTTCCGGGGGCAGGGGGGAGCTGTTTTTT.

This clone has a handful of counts. This chain joins TRBV7-9 and TRBJ1-4; D perhaps matches TRBD1 (5 bases). Germline V gene sequence: CDR1 SEHNR, CDR2 FQNEAQ (reference sequence). V was cut by 4 bases and J by 8 bases, with 11 bases left in between. The length of the CDR3 is 13 residues. The CDR3 region is CASSWPTAEKLFF. Written as DNA, the CDR3 is TGTGCCAGCAGCTGGCCGACAGCGGAAAAACTGTTTTTT. The full variable domain, with the rest looked up from reference TRBV7-9 and TRBJ1-4, is DTGVSQNPRHKITKRGQNVTFRCDPISEHNRLYWYRQTLGQGPEFLTYFQNEAQLEKSRLLSDRFSAERPKGSFSTLEIQRTEQGDSAMYLCASSWPTAEKLFFGSGTQLSVL.

This clone appeared a few times. The chain couples TRBV7-2 to TRBJ1-1; D gene uncertain. CDR3 length: 13 residues. The V end was cut by 0 bases, the J end by 4 bases, with 6 bases between. Germline V lookup: CDR1 SGHTA, CDR2 FQGNSA. The CDR3 loop reads CASSLAAVTEAFF. CDR3 coding DNA: TGTGCCAGCAGCTTAGCGGCGGTCACTGAAGCTTTCTTT.

This rearrangement joins TRBV5-1 to TRBJ2-3, with TRBD2 as a possible D gene (6 bases). The V end lost 0 bases, the J end lost 10 bases, and 18 bases lay between the germline ends. The CDR3 is 15 residues long. Germline CDR1 and CDR2: SGHRS and YFSETQ. The CDR3 bases are TGCGCCAGCAGCTTGGCCGCGAGCGGGCTCCAGGCGCAGTATTTT. Its protein is CASSLAASGLQAQYF.

This clone is medium-sized (0.01 to 0.1%). The chain links TRBV10-3 to TRBJ2-1; tentative D call: TRBD2 (6 bases). V lost 10 bases to trimming and J lost 4 bases, with 8 bases between them. The CDR3 has 11 amino acids. The germline V gene has CDR1 ENHRY and CDR2 SYGVKD. DNA for the CDR3: TGTGCCAGTGGGACTTACAATGAGCAGTTCTTC. Translated, it gives CASGTYNEQFF.

The V and J genes are TRBV28 and TRBJ2-3, with 8 positions matching TRBD2. CDR1 and CDR2 (germline): MDHEN, SYDVKM. Trimming cost V 3 bases and J 5 bases; bases outside gene matches: 13. CDR3 length equals 17 residues. The CDR3 sequence: CASSFDGGGGRRDTQYF. In DNA form, the CDR3 reads TGTGCCAGCAGTTTCGACGGAGGCGGGGGGCGTAGAGATACGCAGTATTTT.